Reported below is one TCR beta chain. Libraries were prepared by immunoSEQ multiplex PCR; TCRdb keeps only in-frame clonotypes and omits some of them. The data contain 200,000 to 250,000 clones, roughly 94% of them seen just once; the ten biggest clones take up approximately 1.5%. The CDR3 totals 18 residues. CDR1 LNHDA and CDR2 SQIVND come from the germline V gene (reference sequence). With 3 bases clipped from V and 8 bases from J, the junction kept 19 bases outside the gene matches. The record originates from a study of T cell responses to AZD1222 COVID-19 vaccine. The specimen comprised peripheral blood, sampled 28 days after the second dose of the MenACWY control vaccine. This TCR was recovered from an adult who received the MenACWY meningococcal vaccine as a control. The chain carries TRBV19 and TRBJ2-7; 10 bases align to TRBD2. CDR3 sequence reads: CASSIGELAGALSSKQYF. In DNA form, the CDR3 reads TGTGCCAGTAGTATCGGGGAGCTAGCGGGAGCCCTCTCGTCGAAGCAGTACTTC.